These 29 T cell receptor beta chains were sequenced from one sample in a study of blood T cell repertoires in COVID-19. Profiled with immunoSEQ multiplex PCR; TCRdb holds only in-frame clones, not every one. The sample includes 75,000 to 100,000 clones, nearly 85% of them seen just once. The sample taken for sequencing was peripheral blood. All receptors derive from a woman of 80 years or more with acute or convalescent COVID-19.

The chain is built from TRBV19 and TRBJ2-7, with no clear D. Trimming took 3 bases from V and 2 from J, leaving 11 bases between them. Germline assignment: CDR1 LNHDA and CDR2 SQIVND (reference sequence). The CDR3 is 14 amino acids. The CDR3 protein is CASSMDYSTYEQYF. In nucleotides, the CDR3 is TGTGCCAGTAGTATGGATTACAGTACCTACGAGCAGTACTTC.

This clone was recorded only once. This rearrangement joins TRBV27 to TRBJ2-7; 7 positions agree with TRBD1. This CDR3 is 17 amino acids long. Looked up from germline, CDR1 is MNHEY and CDR2 is SMNVEV (reference sequence). After removal of 3 bases from V and 0 bases from J, the junction contained 11 bases not matched to a gene. The CDR3 is CASSLARDSQSSYEQYF. The CDR3 DNA reads as TGTGCCAGCAGTTTGGCCCGGGACAGCCAGAGCTCCTACGAGCAGTACTTC.

The chain couples TRBV5-1 to TRBJ2-7; D might be TRBD1 (7 bases). This CDR3 has 13 residues. V was pared by 1 base and J by 5 bases, with 10 bases between. The germline gives CDR1 SGHRS, CDR2 YFSETQ. The CDR3 region is CASSLQGGNEQYF. The CDR3 DNA reads as TGCGCCAGCAGCTTGCAGGGGGGAAACGAGCAGTACTTC.

The chain joins TRBV6-5 to TRBJ2-1; 8 bases fit TRBD2. J lost 7 bases, V lost 7 bases, and 6 bases had no gene match. Germline-derived CDR1 and CDR2 are MNHEY and SVGAGI. This CDR3 contains 13 residues. DNA for the CDR3: TGTGCCAGCATGCGGGAGCGGGGGAATGAGCAGTTCTTC. Its translation: CASMRERGNEQFF.

This rearrangement joins TRBV10-3 to TRBJ2-3, with 7 bases matching TRBD1. The CDR3 is made up of 14 amino acids. Germline CDR1 ENHRY, CDR2 SYGVKD. Trimming cost V 2 bases and J 3 bases; bases outside gene matches: 2. CDR3 region: CAISEAGGTDTQYF. In nucleotides, the CDR3 is TGTGCCATCAGTGAGGCAGGGGGTACAGATACGCAGTATTTT.

The gene calls are TRBV11-2 and TRBJ2-3, with a tentative D call TRBD1 (6 bases). The CDR3 extends over 14 amino acids. Germline CDR1 reads SGHAT; CDR2 reads FQNNGV. Trimming took off 7 bases at V and 0 bases at J, with 11 bases between the two ends. For the CDR3, the DNA is TGTGCCAGCACTCCACAGGGTAGCACAGATACGCAGTATTTT. Translating gives CASTPQGSTDTQYF.

The chain has TRBV24-1 and TRBJ2-3; 11 bases map to TRBD1. Unmatched junction bases numbered 2, after V lost 3 bases and J lost 4 bases. CDR1 is KGHDR, CDR2 SFDVKD, per germline. This CDR3 is built from 15 residues. The CDR3 nucleotides read TGTGCCACCAGTGATAGGGGACAGGGGGCAGATACGCAGTATTTT. It specifies CATSDRGQGADTQYF.

The rearrangement joins TRBV4-1 to TRBJ2-7; D possibly corresponds to TRBD1 (5 bases). CDR1 and CDR2 from the germline V gene are MGHRA and YSYEKL. CDR3 size: 13 residues. The V gene lost 1 base and the J gene lost 2 bases, with 6 bases spanning the gap. DNA of the CDR3: TGCGCCAGCAGCCAAGCAGGGACCTACGAGCAGTACTTC. It codes for CASSQAGTYEQYF.

The rearrangement joins TRBV25-1 to TRBJ2-5; D perhaps matches TRBD2 (6 bases). The germline V gene encodes CDR1 MGHDK and CDR2 SYGVNS. The germline V and J ends were trimmed by 1 base and 5 bases, with 11 bases remaining between them. The CDR3 length is 14 residues. The CDR3 reads CASSESGGWETQYF. As DNA, the CDR3 is TGTGCCAGCAGTGAATCCGGGGGATGGGAGACCCAGTACTTC.

This rearrangement joins TRBV2 to TRBJ1-1, with D hard to call. The CDR3 is made up of 17 amino acids. Germline V gene sequence: CDR1 SNHLY, CDR2 FYNNEI. Trimming removed 0 bases from V and 4 bases from J, with 18 bases in between. DNA of the CDR3: TGTGCCAGCAGTGAAGCGCGTTTCCAGACGGAGGGCACTGAAGCTTTCTTT. Residues: CASSEARFQTEGTEAFF.

The gene calls are TRBV19 and TRBJ2-7, with D perhaps matching TRBD2 (5 bases). Germline assignment: CDR1 LNHDA and CDR2 SQIVND (reference sequence). The CDR3 runs to 14 residues. V gave up 7 bases and J gave up 2 bases, with 15 bases separating them. The CDR3 spells CASNPSGVPYEQYF. CDR3 DNA: TGTGCCAGTAACCCCAGCGGAGTCCCCTACGAGCAGTACTTC.

This CDR3 is CATSREIRRETQYF. The CDR3 region has the DNA TGTGCCACCAGCAGAGAGATTAGGAGGGAGACCCAGTACTTC. V is TRBV15 and J is TRBJ2-5; D perhaps matches TRBD2 (5 bases). V gave up 0 bases and J gave up 5 bases, with 10 bases separating them. The CDR3 consists of 14 residues. Germline CDR1 and CDR2: LNHNV and YYDKDF (reference sequence).

This clone was seen more than once but under ten times. J is TRBJ2-2 and V is TRBV10-1; 8 nucleotides match TRBD2. The CDR3 extends over 15 amino acids. Losses at the gene ends were 4 bases for V and 4 bases for J; bases not matched to a gene: 5. The germline V gene has CDR1 WNHNN and CDR2 SYGVQD (reference sequence). As DNA, the CDR3 is TGCGCCAGCAGTGTAACGCTAGCGGGCACCGGGGAGCTGTTTTTT. This sequence encodes CASSVTLAGTGELFF.

V usage is TRBV3-1 (or the pseudogene TRBV3-2) and J usage is TRBJ2-2, with TRBD1 identical over 8 bases. CDR1 and CDR2 from the germline V gene are LGHDT and YNNKEL (reference sequence). V was clipped by 5 bases and J by 0 bases; unmatched bases: 2. The CDR3 consists of 15 residues. The chain's CDR3 is CASSDRGANTGELFF. The CDR3 nucleotides are TGTGCCAGCAGCGACAGGGGAGCGAACACCGGGGAGCTGTTTTTT.

The V and J genes are TRBV21-1 and TRBJ1-2; the table's TRBD1 call for D was not verified on the DNA. TRBV21-1 is a pseudogene. There are 11 residues in the CDR3. CDR3 protein: CASRGDYGYTF. The CDR3 DNA reads as TGTGCCAGCAGAGGGGACTATGGCTACACCTTC.

This sequence joins TRBV5-1 and TRBJ2-1; TRBD2 matches 8 bases. The CDR3 contains 15 residues. Germline V CDR1 and CDR2: SGHRS, YFSETQ. The trim removed 3 bases at V and 7 bases at J, leaving 9 bases unmatched. For the CDR3, the DNA is TGCGCCAGCAGCTGGGGAGGCGGGAGGATTAATGAGCAGTTCTTC. Its translation is CASSWGGGRINEQFF. The whole variable domain, filled in from reference TRBV5-1 and TRBJ2-1, reads KAGVTQTPRYLIKTRGQQVTLSCSPISGHRSVSWYQQTPGQGLQFLFEYFSETQRNKGNFPGRFSGRQFSNSRSEMNVSTLELGDSALYLCASSWGGGRINEQFFGPGTRLTVL.

The chain recombines TRBV19 with TRBJ2-1; no clear D. V was clipped by 6 bases and J by 0 bases, with 6 bases between them. The CDR3 is 13 residues long. Germline V gives CDR1 LNHDA, CDR2 SQIVND (reference sequence). The CDR3 DNA sequence: TGTGCCAGTAGAGAGAGCTCCTACAATGAGCAGTTCTTC. This sequence encodes CASRESSYNEQFF.

The J gene is TRBJ1-4, the V gene TRBV29-1; D call uncertain. Germline V CDR1 and CDR2: SQVTM, ANQGSEA. V lost 4 bases to trimming and J lost 4 bases, with 10 bases between them. The CDR3 length is 13 residues. CDR3 in DNA: TGCAGCGTTGTTGGGCAGATTAATGAAAAACTGTTTTTT. It specifies CSVVGQINEKLFF. Based on the CDR3 plus reference TRBV29-1 and TRBJ1-4, the full variable domain is SAVISQKPSRDICQRGTSLTIQCQVDSQVTMMFWYRQQPGQSLTLIATANQGSEATYESGFVIDKFPISRPNLTFSTLTVSNMSPEDSSIYLCSVVGQINEKLFFGSGTQLSVL.

V and J are TRBV11-2 and TRBJ2-1; TRBD2 agrees at 8 bases. Germline V gene lookup returns CDR1 SGHAT and CDR2 FQNNGV. J gave up 4 bases and V 5 bases, and 10 bases lay outside the gene matches. The CDR3 loop spans 16 amino acids. CDR3 sequence (DNA): TGTGCCAGCAGCCCCCGGGGTCCGGGGGGGTACAATGAGCAGTTCTTC. It specifies CASSPRGPGGYNEQFF.

The chain is built from TRBV28 and TRBJ1-2; D gene unclear. This CDR3 comprises 14 residues. Trimming cost V 4 bases and J 1 base, with 10 bases left between them. Germline V lookup: CDR1 MDHEN, CDR2 SYDVKM. CDR3 residues: CASSSMTLNYGYTF. For the CDR3, the DNA is TGTGCCAGCAGTTCTATGACACTTAACTATGGCTACACCTTC.

As DNA, the CDR3 is TGTGCCAGCAGCCAGAGCTGGGGGCGCGGGTACGAGCAGTACTTC. Its translation is CASSQSWGRGYEQYF. The rearrangement uses TRBV11-2 and TRBJ2-7; possibly TRBD1 for D (6 bases). The CDR3 covers 15 residues. Germline values: CDR1 SGHAT, CDR2 FQNNGV. Between the trimmed V and J ends, which lost 5 bases and 4 bases, there was a span of 18 bases.

The V gene is TRBV18, the J gene TRBJ2-2; unclear D gene. This CDR3 comprises 14 residues. Trimming removed 0 bases from V and 6 bases from J, with 8 bases in between. Germline V CDR1 and CDR2: KGHSH, LQKENI. CDR3 sequence reads: CASSPPSKPGELFF. The CDR3 coding sequence is TGTGCCAGCTCACCACCGTCGAAGCCCGGGGAGCTGTTTTTT.

The genes are TRBV11-2 and TRBJ1-5; D is uncertain. CDR3 length: 14 amino acids. Trimming stripped 4 bases from V and 5 bases from J, with 12 bases between. Germline V gives CDR1 SGHAT, CDR2 FQNNGV. The CDR3 here is CASSSSFSYQPQHF. As DNA, the CDR3 is TGTGCCAGCAGCTCCTCCTTTAGTTATCAGCCCCAGCATTTT. The entire variable domain, with the rest obtained from reference TRBV11-2 and TRBJ1-5, is as follows: EAGVAQSPRYKIIEKRQSVAFWCNPISGHATLYWYQQILGQGPKLLIQFQNNGVVDDSQLPKDRFSAERLKGVDSTLKIQPAKLEDSAVYLCASSSSFSYQPQHFGDGTRLSIL.

This rearrangement joins TRBV3-1 (or the pseudogene TRBV3-2) to TRBJ2-3; 7 bases map to TRBD2. J was trimmed by 6 bases and V by 4 bases; bases with no gene match: 7. CDR3 size: 14 residues. CDR1 LGHDT and CDR2 YNNKEL come from the germline V gene (reference sequence). The CDR3 reads CASSLRGGSDTQYF. The CDR3 nucleotides read TGTGCCAGCAGCCTCCGGGGCGGGAGTGATACGCAGTATTTT.

This clone was seen once. The chain joins TRBV6-6 to TRBJ1-1, with D hard to call. The CDR3 contains 15 residues. Germline values: CDR1 MNHNY, CDR2 SVGAGI (reference sequence). The V end was cut by 0 bases, the J end by 3 bases, with 11 bases between. The CDR3 sequence is CASSYSQNRDTEAFF. The CDR3 DNA follows: TGTGCCAGCAGTTACTCCCAGAACAGAGACACTGAAGCTTTCTTT.

The gene calls are TRBV28 and TRBJ1-2; the match to TRBD1 covers 9 bases. The V gene end was trimmed by 0 bases and the J gene end by 6 bases; junction bases not matched to a gene: 2. Germline V lookup: CDR1 MDHEN, CDR2 SYDVKM. The CDR3 is made up of 14 amino acids. CDR3 sequence reads: CASSLWGQGDGYTF. CDR3 DNA: TGTGCCAGCAGTTTATGGGGACAGGGCGATGGCTACACCTTC.

In this sample, this clone turned up a few times. Other DNA sequences from this sample encode an identical CDR3 as well. J is TRBJ2-5 and V is TRBV20-1; D unclear. The germline gives CDR1 DFQATT, CDR2 SNEGSKA (reference sequence). V dropped 5 bases and J dropped 2 bases, with 3 bases sitting between them. The CDR3 loop spans 10 amino acids. CDR3 bases: TGCAGTGCTTATCAAGAGACCCAGTACTTC. It yields the protein CSAYQETQYF.

V is TRBV27 and J is TRBJ2-7; 10 bases are a match to TRBD1. Germline V CDR1 and CDR2: MNHEY, SMNVEV (reference sequence). The CDR3 contains 13 residues. V was clipped by 6 bases and J by 3 bases; unmatched bases: 2. CDR3 nucleotide sequence: TGTGCCAGCAGGTGGACAGGGGGCTACGAGCAGTACTTC. This gives the protein CASRWTGGYEQYF.

J is TRBJ2-7 and V is TRBV24-1, with D maybe TRBD1 (6 bases). Between the trimmed V and J ends, which lost 3 bases and 3 bases, there was a span of 14 bases. From germline, CDR1 is KGHDR and CDR2 SFDVKD. There are 15 residues in the CDR3. The CDR3 DNA reads TGTGCCACCAGTGATAGGTCAGGGGCCGTCTACGAGCAGTACTTC. Protein sequence: CATSDRSGAVYEQYF.